What follows describes a single T cell receptor (beta chain). Its specificity is unknown. PCR was performed using 60 Vbeta and 13 Jbeta primers. Profiling relied on immunoSEQ multiplex PCR, and the TCRdb table lists in-frame clones only, not all of them. Found here are some 70,000 clones, 84% of them singletons; the top ten hold 2.4%. This sample was included in a study of cytomegalovirus exposure and HLA in healthy donors. Findings of the study overall: With high specificity and sensitivity, the classifier reportedly diagnosed cytomegalovirus status. Follow-up analysis seemed to connect common viral pathogens with several of the most significant clusters identified.

The CDR3 has 13 residues. Germline CDR1 and CDR2: MRHNA and SNTAGT. V gave up 5 bases and J gave up 8 bases; unmatched junction bases: 7. The chain combines TRBV6-4 with TRBJ1-2, with 8 bases fitting TRBD1. Specimen: PBMCs. This clonotype was obtained from a woman between 50 and 59 years old in good health and CMV-seronegative. CDR3 loop: CASSLGQGTGYTF. CDR3 sequence (DNA): TGTGCCAGCAGTCTTGGACAGGGTACCGGCTACACCTTC.